This T cell receptor (beta chain) appears in the sequencing data of a study of Ad26.COV2.S vaccination and SARS-CoV-2 variants. Assay: immunoSEQ multiplex PCR; the TCRdb copy retains only in-frame clones and omits some. The sample shows fewer than 100,000 clones, approximately 77% of them seen only once. In regard to this clone: Antigen specificity is unknown.

Germline lookup yields CDR1 WNHNN and CDR2 SYGVQD (reference sequence). The CDR3 extends over 16 amino acids. The ends lost 3 bases at V and 6 bases at J; junction bases unmatched: 8. Overall study results and limits: Vaccine recipients surpassed placebo recipients in spike-specific TCR breadth. Vaccinees reportedly had broad spike-specific CD8+ and CD4+ T cell responses.

This sequence was found in a human donor who had recovered from COVID-19. The sample was peripheral blood, taken after recovery from COVID-19. J is TRBJ2-7 and V is TRBV10-1; 13 bases are shared with TRBD2. The CDR3 nucleotides read TGCGCCAGCAGTGACGAGTCGGGACTAGCGGGATCCGAGCAGTACTTC. It translates to CASSDESGLAGSEQYF.